A single T cell receptor beta chain is shown here with its context. This clone's antigen is unknown. The input lacks base qualities; no much larger clone sits a single base away. The protocol used for the library was the immunoSEQ multiplex PCR assay. Alongside multiparametric flow cytometry, deep sequencing of rearranged TCR beta loci was used to profile the T cell repertoires. Entries here come from immuneACCESS through TCRdb and include only in-frame sequences with V and J called. Some clones fail to appear in such tables; in the studies checked, an unresolved V gene covers under half of the shortfall, and the cause of the remainder is unknown. The sample contains 55,000 to 70,000 clones, less than 95% of them found a single time. The ten largest clones take up approximately 2% of the sample. Trimming takes 10 bases from V and 2 bases from J, and the germline ends sit 11 bases apart. Taken from cysteine to phenylalanine, the CDR3 has 13 residues. The read is trimmed to its CDR3 DNA, 39 bases read in frame from base 1. The germline V gene specifies ENHRY as CDR1 and SYGVKD as CDR2.

These data come from a study of lymphopenia after photon versus proton radiotherapy (dated by TCRdb to the late 2010s). Turning to the overall study: The immunological effects of photon versus proton radiation therapy were compared in patients with gastrointestinal tumors who developed high-grade lymphopenia. The study was designed to characterize how the impact on the immune system differs between the two radiation modalities. The 20 or so patients in the cohort had gastrointestinal tumors, were treated with either photon or proton therapy, and subsequently developed lymphopenia.

Paper-wide results and their limitations: The survival association was assessed only in patients who died, and the authors presented better survival with proton therapy as a possibility rather than a demonstrated result. After the lymphocyte count nadir, repertoires from photon-treated patients showed oligoclonal expansion, particularly of CD8+ Temra cells, and this expansion drove the decline in diversity. During treatment, patients who received proton therapy stayed relatively stable, whereas patients who received photon therapy lost naive T cells and TCR diversity and gained effector/memory populations. Across the cohort, a larger post-nadir drop in TCR diversity was inversely correlated with overall survival time among patients who died.

This TCR was sampled from a woman aged 40 to 50 with cholangiocarcinoma. The rearranged chain carries TRBV10-3 and TRBJ2-2; the D assignment is uncertain and may be TRBD1 or TRBD2, with 5 bases supporting each. The source material was peripheral blood, sampled from a patient treated with photon-based radiotherapy. The CDR3 in this case is CATGTGNTGELFF. The DNA sequence is as follows: TGTGCCACAGGGACGGGAAACACCGGGGAGCTGTTTTTT.